The sequence of this T cell receptor beta chain was determined in a study of technical replicates of blood from a handful of donors. Clones were read by immunoSEQ multiplex PCR, and TCRdb kept only the in-frame ones, dropping some. The repertoire holds some 70,000 clones, with 95% to 96% as singletons. Material for sequencing was T cells isolated from PBMCs. This receptor was obtained from a human donor in good health.

The CDR3, as DNA: TGTGCCAGCTGCAGGGCCGACCAGAGCACAGATACGCAGTATTTT. This gives the protein CASCRADQSTDTQYF. This rearrangement joins TRBV2 to TRBJ2-3, with D perhaps TRBD1 (5 bases). Trimming cost V 8 bases and J 0 bases, with 15 bases left between them. The CDR3 runs to 15 residues. CDR1 and CDR2 from the germline V gene are SNHLY and FYNNEI.